The T cell receptor beta chain described here comes from a study of shared clonotypes between healthy human individuals. A single count supports this clone. The method was immunoSEQ multiplex PCR; TCRdb's version includes in-frame clones alone and lacks a portion of them. Among about 2.4 million clones listed, approximately 93% were seen once. The V end was cut by 6 bases, the J end by 6 bases, with 10 bases between. Germline CDR1 reads SNHLY; CDR2 reads FYNNEI. The CDR3 totals 12 residues. The sequence was collected from a man younger than 30 in good health. Some clones in this sample may be carry-over from other donors' samples. Input material: naive CD4+ T cells from PBMCs. Subset described: CD45RA+ positively selected. This sequence joins TRBV2 and TRBJ2-3; the D is unclear. The CDR3 region is CASRIDGDTQYF. The CDR3 DNA reads TGTGCCAGCAGAATTGACGGGGATACGCAGTATTTT.